This is a list of T cell receptor beta chains from one sample in a study of cytomegalovirus exposure and HLA in healthy donors. Libraries were prepared by immunoSEQ multiplex PCR; TCRdb keeps only in-frame clonotypes and omits some of them. This table holds 150,000 or so clones, more than 60% found once. Sample: PBMCs. The receptors here all came from a woman aged 50 to 60 in good health and CMV-seropositive. The CDR3 runs from the conserved cysteine through the conserved F or W. D genes are given only for firm matches. Part of the rows lack a size; the others show once, few, many or a class for expanded clones.

J,D,size,V,DNA,CDR3
TRBJ2-3,-,few,TRBV5-1,TGCGCCAGCAGCTCATATATTGGAGGCACAGATACGCAGTATTTT,CASSSYIGGTDTQYF
TRBJ2-7,-,few,TRBV5-4,TGTGCCAGCAGCTCTTTACGGGACTTTAGCTCCTACGAGCAGTACTTC,CASSSLRDFSSYEQYF
TRBJ2-5,-,-,TRBV7-7,TGTGCTAGCAGCTTACCCCCTGAGGCAGGGGGAGGAGAGACCCAGTACTTC,CASSLPPEAGGGETQYF
TRBJ1-2,-,-,TRBV5-4,TGTGCCAGCAAGTTGAGGGATGGGGGAGGCTATGGCTACACCTTC,CASKLRDGGGYGYTF
TRBJ1-2,TRBD1,-,TRBV6-1,TGTGCCAGCAGGCAGGGGGCGTTGGGGGGCTACACCTTC,CASRQGALGGYTF
TRBJ2-1,-,-,TRBV5-6,TGTGCCAGCAGCTTGTCGCGCATGTCCTACAATGAGCAGTTCTTC,CASSLSRMSYNEQFF
TRBJ2-1,TRBD1,few,TRBV9,TGTGCCAGCAGCGTAGAGGGGGCCTCCTACAATGAGCAGTTCTTC,CASSVEGASYNEQFF
TRBJ2-3,-,-,TRBV27,TGTGCCAGCTGGAGACTAGCAGATACGCAGTATTTT,CASWRLADTQYF
TRBJ1-2,-,-,TRBV4-3,TGCGCCAGCAGCCAAGATTGGGGGCCCTATGGCTACACCTTC,CASSQDWGPYGYTF
TRBJ2-3,-,-,TRBV19,TGTGCCAGTAGTATAGAGACTGGCCCAGATACGCAGTATTTT,CASSIETGPDTQYF
TRBJ1-1,TRBD1,-,TRBV7-2,TGTGCCAGCAGCCCCTGGGGTGGGACAGGGAACACTGAAGCTTTCTTT,CASSPWGGTGNTEAFF
TRBJ1-5,-,-,TRBV18,TGTGCCAGCTCCCGGGACTCCTCTACCTATCAGCCCCAGCATTTT,CASSRDSSTYQPQHF
TRBJ1-4,TRBD1,-,TRBV28,TGTGCCGGCCGGGACAGCCGAAATGAAAAGCTGTTTTTT,CAGRDSRNEKLFF
TRBJ1-3,-,-,TRBV7-9,TGTGCCAGCACTATAGGGGCGACCATCGGTGGAAACACCATATATTTT,CASTIGATIGGNTIYF
TRBJ2-3,-,once,TRBV27,TGTGCCAGCGAGGACACGAACACAGATACGCAGTATTTT,CASEDTNTDTQYF
TRBJ2-7,-,-,TRBV7-2,TGTGCCAGCAGCTTAGCGAAGGGGGGGACGTTCTACGAGCAGTACTTC,CASSLAKGGTFYEQYF
TRBJ2-1,TRBD1,-,TRBV15,TGTGCCACCAGCAGAGAAGTTCTAACAGGGGGAACGAATGAGCAGTTCTTC,CATSREVLTGGTNEQFF
TRBJ1-2,TRBD1,-,TRBV18,TGTGCCAGCTCACCACGGACAGGGGACAACTATGGCTACACCTTC,CASSPRTGDNYGYTF
TRBJ2-7,TRBD1,-,TRBV29-1,TGCAGCGTTGAAAAACCGACAGGGTCGGATCAGTACTTC,CSVEKPTGSDQYF
TRBJ1-6,-,-,TRBV4-1,TGCGCCAGCAGCCGAAGGGAGGGGGTAAATAATTCACCCCTCCACTTT,CASSRREGVNNSPLHF
TRBJ2-1,-,-,TRBV7-9,TGTGCCAGCAGCTTAGCATACGGACAGTCGAATGAGCAGTTCTTC,CASSLAYGQSNEQFF
TRBJ2-1,TRBD2,-,TRBV18,TGTGCCAGCTCACCTGGACTAGCGGGAGTGGGGAATGAGCAGTTCTTC,CASSPGLAGVGNEQFF
TRBJ2-3,-,-,TRBV7-3,TGTGCCAGCAGCTTGATCGGGACTAGCACAGATACGCAGTATTTT,CASSLIGTSTDTQYF
TRBJ2-5,TRBD2,-,TRBV5-6,TGTGCCAGCAGCTTGAGGACTAGCGGGAGAGCGGGCGAGACCCAGTACTTC,CASSLRTSGRAGETQYF
TRBJ1-1,TRBD1,few,TRBV9,TGTGCCAGCAGCCGGAGCCTTGGGGACAGGGGGGATGGTGAAGCTTTCTTT,CASSRSLGDRGDGEAFF
TRBJ1-6,TRBD1,-,TRBV6-5,TGTGCCAGCGGCGCCCCACAGGGGAATTCACCCCTCCACTTT,CASGAPQGNSPLHF
TRBJ2-1,-,few,TRBV28,TGTGCCAGCAGTTCCGGAGGCAACAATGAGCAGTTCTTC,CASSSGGNNEQFF
TRBJ2-2,TRBD2,-,TRBV6-4,TGTGCCAGCAGTGACTCAAGAGTCGCTAGCGGGGGGCCCTACACCGGGGAGCTGTTTTTT,CASSDSRVASGGPYTGELFF
TRBJ2-3,-,-,TRBV11-2,TGTGCCAGCAGCCGACAGACAGATACGCAGTATTTT,CASSRQTDTQYF